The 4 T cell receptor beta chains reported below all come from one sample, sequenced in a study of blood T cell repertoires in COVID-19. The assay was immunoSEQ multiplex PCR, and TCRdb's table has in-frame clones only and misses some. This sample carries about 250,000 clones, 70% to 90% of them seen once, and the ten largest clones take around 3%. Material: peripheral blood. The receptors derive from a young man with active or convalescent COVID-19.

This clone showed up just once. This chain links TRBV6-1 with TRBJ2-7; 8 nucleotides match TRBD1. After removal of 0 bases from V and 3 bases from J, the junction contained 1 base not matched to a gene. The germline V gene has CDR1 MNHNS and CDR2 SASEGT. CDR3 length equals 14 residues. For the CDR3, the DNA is TGTGCCAGCAGTGAAGCGGGACAGGACTACGAGCAGTACTTC. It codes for CASSEAGQDYEQYF.

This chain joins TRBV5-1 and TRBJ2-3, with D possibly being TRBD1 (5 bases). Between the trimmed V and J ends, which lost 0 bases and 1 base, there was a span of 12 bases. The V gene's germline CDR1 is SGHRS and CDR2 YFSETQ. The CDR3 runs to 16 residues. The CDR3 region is CASSLDGRVGTDTQYF. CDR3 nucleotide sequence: TGCGCCAGCAGCTTGGATGGCAGGGTGGGCACAGATACGCAGTATTTT.

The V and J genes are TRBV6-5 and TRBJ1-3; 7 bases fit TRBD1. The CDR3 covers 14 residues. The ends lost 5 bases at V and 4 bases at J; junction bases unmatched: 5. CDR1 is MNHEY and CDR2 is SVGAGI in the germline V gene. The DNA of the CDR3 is TGTGCCAGCAGTCCGCCGGGACAGGGAAACACCATATATTTT. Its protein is CASSPPGQGNTIYF.

CDR3 in DNA: TGTGCCAGCAGTGTCACTCTCGAGGGATATAGCAATCAGCCCCAGCATTTT. Its translation is CASSVTLEGYSNQPQHF. The chain uses TRBV2 and TRBJ1-5; D is ambiguous. Germline CDR1 is SNHLY and CDR2 is FYNNEI. The ends were cut back, 4 bases at V and 0 bases at J, with 16 bases in the middle. The CDR3 consists of 17 residues.